The clone carrying this TCR beta chain was counted between two and nine times. The sample originates from a study of T cells after yellow fever vaccination. From germline, CDR1 is MNHNS and CDR2 SASEGT. The CDR3 totals 13 residues. The V gene lost 7 bases and the J gene lost 4 bases, with 13 bases spanning the gap. TCRdb analysed the 5' RACE reads with MiXCR anew, one entry per CDR3 protein. The sample lists 500,000 to 550,000 distinct CDR3 sequences, 21% occurring once. The chain combines TRBV6-1 with TRBJ1-1, with D possibly being TRBD1 (6 bases). The source material was PBMCs, sampled approximately 22 days after the first yellow fever vaccination. This TCR was recovered from a man aged 18 to 29 who received the YFV17D yellow fever vaccine. The CDR3 loop reads CASIPRGGTEAFF. Written as DNA, the CDR3 is TGTGCCAGCATCCCCAGGGGTGGCACTGAAGCTTTCTTT.